This T cell receptor beta chain was sequenced during a study of OX40 agonist ivuxolimab in advanced cancers. Study summary: The dose-escalation cohort was around 83% male, with a mean age of about 58 years, ranging about 23 to 90.

A word on this clone: The antigen is undetermined.

Assay used: immunoSEQ multiplex PCR; TCRdb lists only in-frame clones, some missing. The sample lists 60,000 to 75,000 clones; approximately 90% were seen once. Trimming took 3 bases from V and 0 from J, leaving 12 bases between them. CDR1 and CDR2 from the germline V gene are MDHEN and SYDVKM. The CDR3 sequence is 16 residues long. The study, taken as a whole, reports: More expanded clones were found, on average, in CD8+ than in CD4+ T cells. CD4+ and CD8+ T cells in blood underwent clonal expansion by week 6 at 0.1 to 3.0 mg/kg.

The TCR was taken from an adult with an advanced solid tumor such as melanoma, head and neck, liver or kidney cancer. The rearrangement uses TRBV28 and TRBJ2-1; D might be TRBD2 (5 bases). Specimen: CD4+ or CD8+ T cells sorted from blood, collected in a trial of the OX40 agonist ivuxolimab. In DNA, the CDR3 is TGTGCCAGCAGTTTTGTTACCGCGGGCTCCTACAATGAGCAGTTCTTC. Its protein product is CASSFVTAGSYNEQFF. Full variable domain (missing parts from reference TRBV28 and TRBJ2-1): DVKVTQSSRYLVKRTGEKVFLECVQDMDHENMFWYRQDPGLGLRLIYFSYDVKMKEKGDIPEGYSVSREKKERFSLILESASTNQTSMYLCASSFVTAGSYNEQFFGPGTRLTVL.